This TCR beta chain was recovered during a study of naive and memory T cell subsets. In this sample, this clonotype turned up many times. Treatment described: skin biopsy from PPD injection site in Mantoux-positive individual. TCR cDNA received a 3' ligated oligonucleotide that carried a UMI. The SP2 primer and nested alpha and beta constant region primers amplified ligated cDNA in four rounds. One entry per CDR3 protein, called by TCRdb with MiXCR from the UMI-ligation and nested PCR reads. Of around 30,000 distinct CDR3 sequences in the sample, less than 8.5% were seen once. This specimen consisted of skin, obtained from a tuberculin skin test site. This TCR was sampled from an adult in good health.

CDR3 protein: CASSQYSGGAHNEQFF. The DNA for the CDR3 is TGTGCCAGCAGCCAATATAGCGGGGGGGCCCACAATGAGCAGTTCTTC. V gene TRBV7-9 combines with J gene TRBJ2-1, with 11 bases lining up with TRBD2. With V trimmed by 5 bases and J by 5 bases, 8 bases remained unmatched. The CDR3 has 16 residues. Germline assignment: CDR1 SEHNR and CDR2 FQNEAQ (reference sequence).